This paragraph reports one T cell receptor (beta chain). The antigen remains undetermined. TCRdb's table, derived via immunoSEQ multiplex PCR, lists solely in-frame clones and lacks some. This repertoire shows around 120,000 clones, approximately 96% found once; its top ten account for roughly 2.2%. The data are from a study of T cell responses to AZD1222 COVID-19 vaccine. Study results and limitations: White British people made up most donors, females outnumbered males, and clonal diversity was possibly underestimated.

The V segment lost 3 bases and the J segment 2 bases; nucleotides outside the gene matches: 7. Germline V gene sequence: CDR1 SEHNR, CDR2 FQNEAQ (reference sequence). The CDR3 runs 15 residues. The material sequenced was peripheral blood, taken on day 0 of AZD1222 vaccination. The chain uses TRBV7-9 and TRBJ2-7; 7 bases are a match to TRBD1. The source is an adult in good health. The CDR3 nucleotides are TGTGCCAGCAGCTTCGCCACAGGGGTGACCTACGAGCAGTACTTC. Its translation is CASSFATGVTYEQYF. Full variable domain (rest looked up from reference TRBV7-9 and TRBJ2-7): DTGVSQNPRHKITKRGQNVTFRCDPISEHNRLYWYRQTLGQGPEFLTYFQNEAQLEKSRLLSDRFSAERPKGSFSTLEIQRTEQGDSAMYLCASSFATGVTYEQYFGPGTRLTVT.